This passage covers 22 T cell receptor beta chains from one sample sequenced in a study of CD8 T cells in ankylosing spondylitis. TCRdb analysed the 5' RACE reads with MiXCR anew, one entry per CDR3 protein. The repertoire holds around 180,000 distinct CDR3 sequences, with 10% to 15% as singletons. The sequenced sample was blood, either unsorted or a sorted T cell fraction (not recorded which). These receptors were collected from a female donor with ankylosing spondylitis or in good health (not recorded which).

This clonotype was picked up many times. V and J are TRBV20-1 and TRBJ2-7; the match to TRBD1 covers 9 bases. The CDR3 sequence is 12 residues long. From germline, CDR1 is DFQATT and CDR2 SNEGSKA (reference sequence). The V segment lost 7 bases and the J segment 5 bases; nucleotides outside the gene matches: 6. CDR3 nucleotides: TGCAGTGTCCGCACAGGGGGCAACGAGCAGTACTTC. It specifies CSVRTGGNEQYF.

This clonotype was seen ten or more times. The chain carries TRBV5-1 and TRBJ2-2, with D possibly TRBD1 on 5 matching bases. Germline V gene sequence: CDR1 SGHRS, CDR2 YFSETQ. CDR3 length: 14 amino acids. Trimming removed 1 base at V and 1 base at J, with 5 bases between. CDR3 DNA: TGCGCCAGCAGCTTGCAGGGGAACACCGGGGAGCTGTTTTTT. It specifies CASSLQGNTGELFF.

This clonotype has just a few counts. The chain combines TRBV4-3 with TRBJ2-3; a possible D gene is TRBD1 (5 bases). The germline CDR1 and CDR2 sequences are LGHNA and YSLEER. The V and J ends lost 0 bases and 2 bases respectively, with 18 bases between them. The CDR3 spans 18 residues. CDR3 nucleotides: TGCGCCAGCAGCCAAGATATAGGGGATCTCCGTGACACAGATACGCAGTATTTT. Its protein is CASSQDIGDLRDTDTQYF.

The chain carries TRBV12-3 or TRBV12-4 and TRBJ2-7, with 11 bases that match TRBD1. The CDR3 contains 15 residues. J lost 7 bases, V lost 2 bases, and 7 bases had no gene match. CDR3 DNA: TGTGCCAGCAGTTTACCGGGACAGGGGGTTAAGGAGCAGTACTTC. Amino acids: CASSLPGQGVKEQYF.

The chain is built from TRBV4-2 and TRBJ2-6; 11 positions agree with TRBD2. V was pared by 5 bases and J by 3 bases, with 3 bases of the junction left unmatched. The CDR3 is made up of 16 amino acids. Germline V gene sequence: CDR1 LGHNA, CDR2 YNFKEQ. The chain's CDR3 is CASSTSGRDGANVLTF. In nucleotides, the CDR3 is TGTGCCAGCAGCACTAGCGGGAGAGATGGGGCCAACGTCCTGACTTTC.

The sample holds many counts of this clonotype. The chain combines TRBV7-2 with TRBJ2-3; D may be TRBD1 (5 bases). Germline loops: CDR1 SGHTA, CDR2 FQGNSA. CDR3 length equals 16 residues. Trimming left V 2 bases short and J 2 bases short, with 14 bases between. The CDR3 DNA reads as TGTGCCAGCAGCTTAAAGGTTCAGGGTTACACAGATACGCAGTATTTT. It encodes CASSLKVQGYTDTQYF.

This clonotype was recorded at least ten times. This chain connects TRBV20-1 to TRBJ2-1; 7 positions match TRBD2. Trimming removed 2 bases from V and 7 bases from J; junction bases left unmatched: 11. The length of the CDR3 is 15 residues. Germline CDR1 reads DFQATT; CDR2 reads SNEGSKA (reference sequence). CDR3 nucleotide sequence: TGCAGTGCTAGACGCCGGGGGGTCTCCAGGAATGAGCAGTTCTTC. This encodes CSARRRGVSRNEQFF.

This clonotype was seen many times. The V and J genes are TRBV5-1 and TRBJ2-3; D gene ambiguous. Looked up from germline, CDR1 is SGHRS and CDR2 is YFSETQ. V lost 0 bases and J lost 4, with 9 bases in between. The CDR3 is 14 residues long. CDR3 protein: CASSLAQLADTQYF. The DNA of the CDR3 is TGCGCCAGCAGCTTGGCCCAGCTTGCAGATACGCAGTATTTT.

The chain uses TRBV11-2 and TRBJ1-2, with 8 nucleotides matching TRBD1. Germline CDR1 is SGHAT and CDR2 is FQNNGV. The CDR3 sequence is 13 residues long. Trimming cost V 5 bases and J 6 bases; bases outside gene matches: 5. The CDR3 reads CASSRTGSDGYTF. CDR3 bases: TGTGCCAGCAGCCGGACAGGGTCCGATGGCTACACCTTC.

This clonotype was observed many times. The chain links TRBV18 to TRBJ1-2, with TRBD1 matching over 9 bases. V was pared by 3 bases and J by 6 bases, with 5 bases of the junction left unmatched. There are 14 residues in the CDR3. CDR1 KGHSH and CDR2 LQKENI come from the germline V gene. Here the CDR3 DNA reads TGTGCCAGCTCACCCTCGGGACAGGGTAATGGCTACACCTTC. This gives the protein CASSPSGQGNGYTF.

This clonotype was found many times. The V gene is TRBV4-2, the J gene TRBJ2-2; D is possibly TRBD1 (5 bases). The germline V gene encodes CDR1 LGHNA and CDR2 YNFKEQ. Trimming pared 0 bases from V and 1 base from J, leaving 9 bases between. This CDR3 region has 16 residues. CDR3 sequence reads: CASSQDVQGNTGELFF. The CDR3 DNA sequence: TGTGCCAGCAGCCAAGATGTCCAGGGGAACACCGGGGAGCTGTTTTTT.

This clonotype was counted ten times or more. This chain uses TRBV28 with TRBJ1-2; perhaps TRBD1 as D (5 bases). V lost 2 bases, J lost 2 bases, and 9 bases lay in between. CDR1 MDHEN and CDR2 SYDVKM come from the germline V gene. There are 14 residues in the CDR3. Here the CDR3 DNA reads TGTGCCAGCAGTTTAGAGACAGTGAACTATGGCTACACCTTC. This translates into CASSLETVNYGYTF.

This clonotype was detected ten times or more. This sequence joins TRBV20-1 and TRBJ2-7; D ambiguous. CDR1 is DFQATT, CDR2 SNEGSKA, per germline (reference sequence). There are 13 residues in the CDR3. V lost 4 bases and J 0 bases, leaving 10 bases between the germline ends. The CDR3: CSATADGSYEQYF. The CDR3 coding sequence is TGCAGTGCTACCGCAGACGGCTCCTACGAGCAGTACTTC.

There are many counts of this clonotype. The rearrangement joins TRBV21-1 to TRBJ1-5; the D call of TRBD1 is as the table states it, not checked on the DNA. TRBV21-1 is flagged as a pseudogene. This CDR3 comprises 15 residues. The chain's CDR3 is CASSLTGEGNQPQHF. The CDR3 region has the DNA TGTGCCAGCAGCTTGACAGGGGAGGGCAATCAGCCCCAGCATTTT.

This chain uses TRBV19 with TRBJ2-5; the match to TRBD2 covers 7 bases. Germline V gene sequence: CDR1 LNHDA, CDR2 SQIVND (reference sequence). Germline trimming cut 4 bases from V and 5 bases from J; bases unmatched to any gene: 10. The CDR3 is 15 amino acids. CDR3 sequence (DNA): TGTGCCAGTAGTAGAGCGGGGAGCACCGGGGAGACCCAGTACTTC. This sequence encodes CASSRAGSTGETQYF.

This clonotype was counted ten times or more. This chain joins TRBV5-1 and TRBJ2-2, with D tentatively TRBD1 (5 bases). Per germline, CDR1 SGHRS and CDR2 YFSETQ. Trimming shortened V by 7 bases and J by 2 bases, and 15 bases separated the two germline ends. This CDR3 is built from 15 residues. The CDR3 DNA sequence: TGCGCCAGCTCTGAGATCAGGGCAAACACCGGGGAGCTGTTTTTT. Amino acid sequence: CASSEIRANTGELFF.

This clonotype turned up a few times. The V call is TRBV6-1, the J call TRBJ2-1; unclear D gene. Germline CDR1 and CDR2: MNHNS and SASEGT. V was cut by 6 bases and J by 7 bases, with 16 bases left in between. This CDR3 region has 14 residues. The CDR3 bases are TGTGCCAGCAGGGGCTTTAACCAAGGGAATGAGCAGTTCTTC. This codes for CASRGFNQGNEQFF.

This clonotype occurred a few times. The chain recombines TRBV5-1 with TRBJ1-2, with 8 bases identical to TRBD1. V shed 3 bases and J 6 bases; nucleotides not matched to a gene: 7. Germline CDR1 and CDR2: SGHRS and YFSETQ. The CDR3 is made up of 14 amino acids. The CDR3 nucleotides are TGCGCCAGCAGCTACCTTACAGGGGGGGATGGCTACACCTTC. It specifies CASSYLTGGDGYTF.

In this sample, this clonotype turned up many times. The chain links TRBV20-1 to TRBJ1-1; D is ambiguous. This CDR3 spans 13 amino acids. CDR1 and CDR2 from the germline V gene are DFQATT and SNEGSKA (reference sequence). V was trimmed by 8 bases and J by 1 base, leaving 14 bases between them. The CDR3 sequence: CSNVGNPNTEAFF. The CDR3 nucleotides are TGCAGTAATGTCGGGAACCCGAACACTGAAGCTTTCTTT.

This clonotype was counted at least ten times. J is TRBJ2-7 and V is TRBV12-3 or TRBV12-4; 9 bases fit TRBD1. The V segment lost 4 bases and the J segment 6 bases; nucleotides outside the gene matches: 1. CDR3 length: 12 amino acids. CDR3 residues: CASSSTGGEQYF. DNA for the CDR3: TGTGCCAGCAGTTCGACAGGGGGCGAGCAGTACTTC.

Only one count was recorded for this clonotype. This chain joins TRBV6-5 and TRBJ2-1; weak D call: TRBD1 (5 bases). Per the germline V gene, CDR1 is MNHEY and CDR2 is SVGAGI. V was shortened by 0 bases and J by 7 bases, with 13 bases between the two germline ends. CDR3 length: 15 amino acids. This CDR3 reads CASSYSVLAGNEQFF. DNA for the CDR3: TGTGCCAGCAGTTACTCGGTATTAGCAGGGAATGAGCAGTTCTTC.

This clonotype was seen many times. This sequence joins TRBV12-3 or TRBV12-4 and TRBJ1-1, with D perhaps TRBD1 (5 bases). This CDR3 has 13 residues. Between the trimmed V and J ends, which lost 3 bases and 4 bases, there was a span of 9 bases. CDR3 nucleotide sequence: TGTGCCAGCAGTTTGAGTGGGGCCACTGAAGCTTTCTTT. As protein: CASSLSGATEAFF.